This entry describes one T cell receptor beta chain. Its target is unknown. TCRdb recomputed calls from the RT-PCR reads with MiXCR, one row per CDR3 protein. The data contain some 550,000 distinct CDR3 sequences, approximately 24% of them singletons. The record originates from a study of response to subunit inactivated influenza vaccine. Findings and caveats of the study: The authors suggested that every seasonal influenza vaccination recruits few new T cells.

The CDR3 has 14 amino acids. Looked up from germline, CDR1 is SEHNR and CDR2 is FQNEAQ (reference sequence). V dropped 7 bases and J dropped 1 base, with 13 bases sitting between them. These sequences were also reported in another study, on T cells expressing NK-cell markers. According to that study: TCR beta libraries carry UMIs added by 5'RACE template switching. Sorted CD3+CD56-NKG2C+, CD3+CD56+NKG2C- and CD3+CD56+NKG2C+ T cells were the source of the TCR beta repertoires. Seropositivity for HCMV was found in seven of the eight sequenced donors, with one seronegative. Researchers report these clonotypes also headed the CD3+CD56-NKG2C+ fraction in a few donors.

This receptor was obtained from a man in his fifties who received an inactivated influenza vaccine. The V and J genes are TRBV7-9 and TRBJ1-1, with D uncertain. Sample: CD4+ T cells sorted from PBMCs, taken approximately 13 days after vaccination. CDR3 in amino acids: CASTHVRKNTEAFF. In DNA form, the CDR3 reads TGTGCCAGCACCCACGTCCGGAAGAACACTGAAGCTTTCTTT.